This TCR beta chain was observed in a study of spatial heterogeneity in lung cancer. Study observations and caveats: Tumor T cells had an estimated coverage that came to roughly 7% for alpha chains and less than 15% for beta chains. Tracking of tumor mutation counts was seen in expanded intratumoral alpha and beta TCR counts.

Remarks on this clonotype: Its cognate antigen is unknown. This beta chain is a stray read from a library made for alpha chains; its abundance is not meaningful.

Germline CDR1 and CDR2: SGHRS and YFSETQ. J gave up 4 bases and V 4 bases, and 5 bases lay outside the gene matches. This CDR3 is built from 14 residues. Each TCR cDNA molecule bore a unique molecular identifier. TCRdb called the 5' RACE reads again in MiXCR, with one record for every CDR3 protein. The sample contains over 1,000 distinct CDR3 sequences, 29% of which appear only once. Indicated time point: sample taken at primary tumor resection. Whole RNA obtained from tumor, nontumor lung or frozen PBMC underwent sequencing without sorting. The chain joins TRBV5-1 to TRBJ2-3, with 8 bases aligning to TRBD2. Source: lung tumor tissue, taken at surgery. The sequence was obtained from a male donor with early-stage non-small cell lung cancer. DNA for the CDR3: TGCGCCAGCAGCAGCGGGGGACCGCCAGATACGCAGTATTTT. Translation: CASSSGGPPDTQYF.